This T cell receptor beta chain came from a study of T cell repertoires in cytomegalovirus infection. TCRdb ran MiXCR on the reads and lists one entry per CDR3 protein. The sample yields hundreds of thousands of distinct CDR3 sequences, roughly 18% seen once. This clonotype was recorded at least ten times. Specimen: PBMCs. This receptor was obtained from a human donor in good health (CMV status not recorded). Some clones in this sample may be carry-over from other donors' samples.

The CDR3 DNA follows: TGTGCCAGCAGCTTAGTTCTGGAGAAGGAGACCCAGTACTTC. This encodes CASSLVLEKETQYF. This rearrangement joins TRBV7-2 to TRBJ2-5; unclear D gene. Per germline, CDR1 SGHTA and CDR2 FQGNSA. Between the trimmed V and J ends, which lost 1 base and 5 bases, there was a span of 11 bases. The CDR3 is 14 residues long.